This TCR beta chain was obtained from a study of blood T cell repertoires in COVID-19. At the level of the study: Samples taken during acute and convalescent COVID-19 were collected in the United States, Italy and Spain.

Original analysis: It was from reference gene primer amplification that nucleated cell counts were estimated. Clones were read by immunoSEQ multiplex PCR, and TCRdb kept only the in-frame ones, dropping some. Clone size and V and J calls were adopted from that table, with D and trimming inferred from the DNA. Here the sample spans 200,000 to 300,000 clones, approximately 85% being singletons. This CDR3 comprises 15 residues. The J segment lost 5 bases and the V segment lost 2 bases, leaving 8 bases of the junction unmatched. CDR1 and CDR2 (germline): ENHRY, SYGVKD. Participants, about 18 to 89 years old, spanned fewer than 25 US areas. Each participant's cohort was designated according to participant-reported clinical history.

The TCR was taken from a woman aged 45-65 years with acute COVID-19. The sequenced material came from PBMCs or T cells enriched from blood (not recorded which). The chain uses TRBV10-3 and TRBJ2-7; TRBD1 agrees at 8 bases. The chain's CDR3 is CAISEIGTGRDEQYF. The CDR3 DNA follows: TGTGCCATCAGTGAGATCGGGACAGGCCGTGACGAGCAGTACTTC.